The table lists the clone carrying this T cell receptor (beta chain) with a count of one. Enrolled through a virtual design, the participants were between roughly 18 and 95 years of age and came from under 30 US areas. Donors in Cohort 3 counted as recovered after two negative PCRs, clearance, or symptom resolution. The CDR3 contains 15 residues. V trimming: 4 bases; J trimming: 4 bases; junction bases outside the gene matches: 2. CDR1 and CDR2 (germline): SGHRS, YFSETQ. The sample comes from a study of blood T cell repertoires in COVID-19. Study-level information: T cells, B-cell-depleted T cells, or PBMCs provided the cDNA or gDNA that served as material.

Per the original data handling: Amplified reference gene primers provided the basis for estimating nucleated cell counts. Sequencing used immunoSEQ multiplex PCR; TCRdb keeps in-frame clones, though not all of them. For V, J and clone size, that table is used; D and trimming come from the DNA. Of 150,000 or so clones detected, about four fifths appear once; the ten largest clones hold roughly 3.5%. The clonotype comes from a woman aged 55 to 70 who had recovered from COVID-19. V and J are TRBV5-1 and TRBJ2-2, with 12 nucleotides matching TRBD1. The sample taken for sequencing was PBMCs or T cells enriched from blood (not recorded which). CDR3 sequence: CASSRGQGATGELFF. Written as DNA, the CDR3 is TGCGCCAGCAGCAGGGGACAGGGGGCCACCGGGGAGCTGTTTTTT.